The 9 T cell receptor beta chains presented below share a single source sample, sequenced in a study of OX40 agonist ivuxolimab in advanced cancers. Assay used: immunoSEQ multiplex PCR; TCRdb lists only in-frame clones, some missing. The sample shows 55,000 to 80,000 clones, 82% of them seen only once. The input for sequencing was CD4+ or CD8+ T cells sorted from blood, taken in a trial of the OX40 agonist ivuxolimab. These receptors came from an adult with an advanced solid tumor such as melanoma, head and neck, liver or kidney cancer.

CDR3 loop: CASSQDGDQPQHF. Written as DNA, the CDR3 is TGTGCCAGCAGCCAAGACGGGGATCAGCCCCAGCATTTT. This chain uses TRBV4-2 with TRBJ1-5, with D unclear. Germline CDR1 reads LGHNA; CDR2 reads YNFKEQ. The CDR3 totals 13 residues. V was clipped by 0 bases and J by 5 bases, with 5 bases between them.

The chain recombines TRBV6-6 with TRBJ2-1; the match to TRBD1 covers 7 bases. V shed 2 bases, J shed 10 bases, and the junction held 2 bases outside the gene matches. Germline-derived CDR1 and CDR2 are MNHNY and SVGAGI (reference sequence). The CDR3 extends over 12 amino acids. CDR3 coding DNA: TGTGCCAGCAGTTACGAGGACAGGGAGCAGTTCTTC. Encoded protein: CASSYEDREQFF.

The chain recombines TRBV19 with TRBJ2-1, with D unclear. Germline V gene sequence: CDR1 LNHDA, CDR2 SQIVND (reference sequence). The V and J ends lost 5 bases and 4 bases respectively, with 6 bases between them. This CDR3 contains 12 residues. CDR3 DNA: TGTGCCAGTAGTCAGATATACAATGAGCAGTTCTTC. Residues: CASSQIYNEQFF.

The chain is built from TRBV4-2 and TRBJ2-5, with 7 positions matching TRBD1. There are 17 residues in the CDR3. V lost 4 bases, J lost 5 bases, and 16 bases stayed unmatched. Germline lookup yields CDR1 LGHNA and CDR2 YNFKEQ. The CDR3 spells CASSPLSVRGQGETQYF. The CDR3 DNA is TGTGCCAGCAGCCCACTTTCCGTTAGGGGGCAAGGGGAGACCCAGTACTTC.

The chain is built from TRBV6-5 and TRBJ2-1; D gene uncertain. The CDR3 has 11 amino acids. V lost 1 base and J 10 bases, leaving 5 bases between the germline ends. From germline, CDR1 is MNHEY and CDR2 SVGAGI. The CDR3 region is CASSYYGEQFF. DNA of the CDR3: TGTGCCAGCAGTTACTACGGAGAGCAGTTCTTC.

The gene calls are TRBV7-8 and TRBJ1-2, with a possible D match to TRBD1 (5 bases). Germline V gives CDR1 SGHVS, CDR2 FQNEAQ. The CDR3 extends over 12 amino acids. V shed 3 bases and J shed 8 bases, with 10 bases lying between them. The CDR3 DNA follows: TGTGCCAGCAGCTTTCCCGGGGACGGCTACACCTTC. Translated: CASSFPGDGYTF.

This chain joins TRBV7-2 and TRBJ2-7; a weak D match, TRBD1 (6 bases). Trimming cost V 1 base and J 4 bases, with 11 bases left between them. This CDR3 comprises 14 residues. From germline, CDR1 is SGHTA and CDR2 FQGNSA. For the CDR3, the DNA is TGTGCCAGCAGCTTAGGCAACAGGGCGTACGAGCAGTACTTC. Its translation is CASSLGNRAYEQYF.

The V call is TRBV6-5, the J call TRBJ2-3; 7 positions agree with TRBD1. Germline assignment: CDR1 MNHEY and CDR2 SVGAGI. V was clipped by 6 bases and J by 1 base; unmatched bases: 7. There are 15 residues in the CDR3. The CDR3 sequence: CASSRQGPGTDTQYF. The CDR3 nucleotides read TGTGCCAGCAGCCGACAGGGCCCGGGCACAGATACGCAGTATTTT.

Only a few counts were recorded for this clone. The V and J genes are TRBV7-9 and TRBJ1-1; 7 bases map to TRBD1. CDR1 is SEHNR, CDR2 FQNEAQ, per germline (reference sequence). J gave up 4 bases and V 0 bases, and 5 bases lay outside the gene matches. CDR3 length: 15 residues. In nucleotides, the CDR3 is TGTGCCAGCAGCTTAGCGGATCAGGGGGGCACTGAAGCTTTCTTT. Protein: CASSLADQGGTEAFF.